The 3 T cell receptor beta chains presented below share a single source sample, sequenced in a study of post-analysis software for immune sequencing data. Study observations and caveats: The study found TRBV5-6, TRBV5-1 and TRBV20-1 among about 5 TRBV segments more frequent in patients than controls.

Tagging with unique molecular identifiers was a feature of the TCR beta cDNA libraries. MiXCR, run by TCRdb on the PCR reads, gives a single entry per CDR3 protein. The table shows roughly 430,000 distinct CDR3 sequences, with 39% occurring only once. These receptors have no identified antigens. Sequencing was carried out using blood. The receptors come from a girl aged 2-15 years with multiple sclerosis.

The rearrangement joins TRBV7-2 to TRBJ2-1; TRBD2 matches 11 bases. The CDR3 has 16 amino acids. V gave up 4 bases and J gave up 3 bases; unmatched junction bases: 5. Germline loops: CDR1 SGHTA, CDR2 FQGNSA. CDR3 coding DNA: TGTGCCAGCAGCTCAGAGGGGACTAGCGGCTACAATGAGCAGTTCTTC. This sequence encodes CASSSEGTSGYNEQFF.

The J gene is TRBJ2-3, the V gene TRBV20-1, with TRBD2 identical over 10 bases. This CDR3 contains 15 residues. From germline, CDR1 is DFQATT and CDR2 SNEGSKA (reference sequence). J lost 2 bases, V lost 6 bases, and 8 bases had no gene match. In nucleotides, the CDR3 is TGCAGTGCGAGGGATCTAGCGGGGGCCACAGATACGCAGTATTTT. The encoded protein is CSARDLAGATDTQYF.

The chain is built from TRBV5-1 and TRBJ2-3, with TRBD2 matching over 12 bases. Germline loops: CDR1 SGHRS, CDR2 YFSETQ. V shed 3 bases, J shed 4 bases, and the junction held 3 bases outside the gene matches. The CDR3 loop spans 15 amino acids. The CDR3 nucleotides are TGCGCCAGCAGCTGGACTAGCGGGGCTCCAGATACGCAGTATTTT. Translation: CASSWTSGAPDTQYF.